This T cell receptor (beta chain) was captured by sequencing in a study of blood T cell repertoires in COVID-19 (dated by TCRdb to 2019 to 2021). Study-level background: The collaborator samples originated in the United States, Italy and Spain and spanned the acute and convalescent phases of COVID-19. The material from the prospective study consisted of cDNA or gDNA derived from T cells, B-cell-depleted T cells, or PBMCs. The dataset comprised deeply sampled blood TCRbeta repertoires from subjects exposed to, actively infected with, or recovered from COVID-19. The repertoires were made available in a free public database intended to serve as a resource for research on the immune response to SARS-CoV-2. Samples came from the ongoing ImmuneRACE study (first 160 participants) plus 1,254 subjects from 6 global collaborators. Sample metadata almost always included a de-identified subject ID, COVID-19 status, age in years and sex. Where available, HLA class I and class II types were taken from metadata supplied by the sample provider and were not determined by assay-based typing. What the research found in general, with its limitations: The quantity of clinical and demographic metadata differed by source and by participant and was supplied without curation.

The CDR3 contains 15 residues, cysteine and phenylalanine counted. The CDR3 DNA has 45 bases and is translated from base 1. Deletion took 0 bases off V and 2 bases off J, with a span of 9 bases between the germline ends. The germline V gene encodes CDR1 MGHRA and CDR2 YSYEKL. Regarding this clone: Which antigen it targets is not known. Qualities for individual bases were not recorded, and no much larger clone is one base off.

TCRbeta CDR3 regions were amplified from genomic DNA by means of the immunoSEQ Assay, a bias-controlled multiplex PCR. The paper's processing steps were these. The number of nucleated cells in each sample was estimated by amplification of reference gene primers within the assay. Sequence reads were collapsed and filtered to measure the absolute abundance of every unique TCRbeta CDR3 rearrangement. Productive Simpson clonality was computed per sample as the square root of Simpson's diversity index over productive rearrangements. As stored in TCRdb, this immuneACCESS dataset retains in-frame rearrangements with V and J assigned. A fraction of the clones does not appear; measured against another copy, unresolved V genes explain less than half of the discrepancy, and the remainder lacks a known reason. V and J calls and clone size are those listed in that table; D and trimming were worked out from the DNA. This sample is represented by 85,000 to 130,000 clones; 71% of them were singletons. The top ten clones comprise 0.9% of the sample.

Whole blood was collected in K2EDTA tubes by collaborating institutions according to the institutions' own protocols. For TCRbeta analysis, collaborators shipped samples as frozen whole blood, isolated PBMCs, or DNA extracted from either of those sample types. Input material: peripheral blood. The clonotype comes from a human donor with acute or convalescent COVID-19. The donor label of this sample is uncertain. This receptor chain uses TRBV4-1 and TRBJ2-3; a tentative D call is TRBD2 (5 bases match). CDR3 sequence: CASSQERVITDTQYF. The DNA sequence reads TGCGCCAGCAGCCAAGAGAGGGTAATCACAGATACGCAGTATTTT.